The sequence of this T cell receptor (beta chain) was determined in a study of T-cell reconstitution after alpha-beta-depleted transplantation in children. About this clonotype: Antigen specificity is unknown.

The CDR3 sequence is 14 residues long. J was trimmed by 7 bases and V by 6 bases; bases with no gene match: 8. Overall study results and limits: Most T-cell counts and diversity one year after the transplant came from T cells that were newly produced. After transplant, at about two months, alpha-beta T cells were reportedly derived from several hundred expanded graft clones. Surviving recipient T cells and thymic progenitors underlay high day-60 TCRbeta diversity in some patients.

Molecular barcoding with unique molecular identifiers was used for the TCRbeta library. TCRdb redid the calling of the PCR reads with MiXCR, one entry per CDR3 protein. Among a few hundred thousand distinct CDR3 sequences listed, 25% to 30% were seen once. Sequenced material: PBMCs, taken before TCRalphabeta/CD19-depleted stem cell transplant. The chain uses TRBV12-3 or TRBV12-4 and TRBJ2-1; TRBD1 aligns across 8 bases. The clonotype originates from a boy in the first two years of life with Wiskott-Aldrich syndrome, due to receive a stem cell transplant. The CDR3 reads CASRPDRVANEQFF. The CDR3 DNA reads TGTGCCAGCAGACCGGACAGGGTAGCAAATGAGCAGTTCTTC.